This T cell receptor (beta chain) was recorded in a study of T cell clusters in autoimmune cytopenias. TRB rearrangements were amplified by touch-down multiplex PCR with mixed TRB-A/B primers. TCRdb reprocessed the multiplex PCR reads and stores each CDR3 protein as one record, lacking DNA. The sample totals about 15,000 distinct CDR3 sequences; its top ten clones hold 3% to 4.5%. Each sample's input was around 250 ng genomic DNA, about 38,000 genome equivalents. This clonotype counts as medium-sized by frequency. Another study also made use of these data, one on T cell repertoires in aging, cancer and after chemotherapy. That work contributes: The whole study produced a dataset of some 9 million TCR reads. In cancer patients, declining TCR diversity with age involved lost richness and lost evenness.

The receptor was derived from a human donor in good health. Specimen: peripheral blood.

The CDR3 sequence is CSVTTGEVDGYTF. The rearrangement links TRBV29-1 to TRBJ1-2; with no DNA, the TCRdb D assignment of TRBD1 cannot be verified. This CDR3 is 13 amino acids long. CDR1 and CDR2 (germline): SQVTM, ANQGSEA.